These 21 T cell receptor beta chains came from one sample sequenced in a study of neurological immune-mediated disorders. TCRdb redid the calling of the 5' RACE reads with MiXCR, one entry per CDR3 protein. The sample contains 74,000 or so distinct CDR3 sequences, roughly 10% of which appear only once. The sequencing sample was made of PBMCs. These receptors originate from a man in his fifties in good health.

At least ten counts were recorded for this clonotype. The chain joins TRBV28 to TRBJ2-1; 12 positions match TRBD1. CDR3 size: 15 residues. CDR1 and CDR2 from the germline V gene are MDHEN and SYDVKM. The J segment lost 9 bases and the V segment lost 4 bases, leaving 7 bases of the junction unmatched. Here the CDR3 reads CASSSGGQGASEQFF. Here the CDR3 DNA reads TGTGCCAGCAGTTCCGGGGGACAGGGGGCATCTGAGCAGTTCTTC.

This clonotype was seen repeatedly, ten times or more. This sequence joins TRBV28 and TRBJ1-4, with D maybe TRBD1 (6 bases). The CDR3 is 14 residues long. Germline V lookup: CDR1 MDHEN, CDR2 SYDVKM. V was shortened by 7 bases and J by 4 bases, with 13 bases between the two germline ends. For the CDR3, the DNA is TGTGCCAGCACCTTGGACAGCTTTAATGAAAAACTGTTTTTT. Translating gives CASTLDSFNEKLFF.

This clonotype was seen at least ten times. This sequence joins TRBV12-3 or TRBV12-4 and TRBJ1-6, with 8 bases lining up with TRBD1. The CDR3 is 15 residues long. With 4 bases clipped from V and 7 bases from J, the junction kept 6 bases outside the gene matches. This CDR3 reads CASSYTRQGNSPLHF. CDR3 nucleotide sequence: TGTGCCAGCAGTTACACCCGACAGGGGAATTCACCCCTCCACTTT.

The J gene is TRBJ2-3, the V gene TRBV5-1; 7 bases map to TRBD2. Germline V gene lookup returns CDR1 SGHRS and CDR2 YFSETQ. The CDR3 spans 17 residues. Written as DNA, the CDR3 is TGCACCAACAGCTTGTCCGGCGGGGGAAGAACTACAGATACGCAGTATTTT. Its translation is CTNSLSGGGRTTDTQYF.

At least ten counts were recorded for this clonotype. The rearrangement links TRBV7-9 to TRBJ2-5; D not certain. The germline V and J ends were trimmed by 5 bases and 5 bases, with 15 bases remaining between them. There are 14 residues in the CDR3. CDR1 and CDR2 from the germline V gene are SEHNR and FQNEAQ (reference sequence). The CDR3 DNA sequence: TGTGCCAGCAGCCCCCCCCCGGGTGAGGAGACCCAGTACTTC. Translation gives CASSPPPGEETQYF.

This clonotype was detected ten times or more. The gene calls are TRBV7-2 and TRBJ2-7; TRBD2 agrees at 8 bases. CDR3 length: 16 amino acids. Germline values: CDR1 SGHTA, CDR2 FQGNSA. After removal of 5 bases from V and 0 bases from J, the junction contained 9 bases not matched to a gene. CDR3 coding DNA: TGTGCCAGCAGCCGGGGGGGCGGGACCAACTCCTACGAGCAGTACTTC. As protein: CASSRGGGTNSYEQYF.

This clonotype was recorded at least ten times. The rearrangement joins TRBV4-2 to TRBJ2-1; D gene unclear. Germline assignment: CDR1 LGHNA and CDR2 YNFKEQ. The CDR3 is 12 residues long. The V and J ends lost 2 bases and 9 bases respectively, with 8 bases between them. The DNA of the CDR3 is TGTGCCAGCAGCCAACGCCTAGGTGAGCAGTTCTTC. Its translation: CASSQRLGEQFF.

Worth noting for this clonotype: This could be a read error, since a much larger clone is one nucleotide away. The V call is TRBV14, the J call TRBJ2-1; 8 bases agree with TRBD2. J was trimmed by 8 bases and V by 4 bases; bases with no gene match: 7. This CDR3 is 14 amino acids long. Germline assignment: CDR1 SGHDN and CDR2 FVKESK. CDR3 in DNA: TGTGCCAGCAGCCTTGGACTAGCAATCGATGAGCAGTTCTTC. Translating it yields CASSLGLAIDEQFF.

This clonotype came up many times. The chain uses TRBV5-1 and TRBJ2-1; D is unresolved. V lost 3 bases to trimming and J lost 10 bases, with 17 bases between them. The length of the CDR3 is 14 residues. CDR1 is SGHRS, CDR2 YFSETQ, per germline. CDR3 nucleotides: TGCGCCAGCAGCTCGATGGACGGTCCCTGGGAGCAGTTCTTC. Translation: CASSSMDGPWEQFF.

This clonotype has ten or more counts. V and J are TRBV10-3 and TRBJ2-1; 8 positions agree with TRBD2. The ends lost 8 bases at V and 5 bases at J; junction bases unmatched: 8. CDR1 and CDR2 from the germline V gene are ENHRY and SYGVKD. The CDR3 totals 14 residues. CDR3: CAIHSGTSNNEQFF. The CDR3 DNA reads TGTGCCATCCACTCCGGGACTAGTAACAATGAGCAGTTCTTC.

This clonotype has ten or more counts. The chain recombines TRBV15 with TRBJ2-5; TRBD1 matches 8 bases. Per the germline V gene, CDR1 is LNHNV and CDR2 is YYDKDF (reference sequence). This CDR3 is 12 amino acids long. V shed 8 bases and J 2 bases; nucleotides not matched to a gene: 1. The CDR3 DNA reads TGTGCCACCGGGACAGGTCAAGAGACCCAGTACTTC. It codes for CATGTGQETQYF.

The table lists this clonotype with many counts. The chain is built from TRBV7-8 and TRBJ2-3; 7 bases are a match to TRBD1. The germline V gene encodes CDR1 SGHVS and CDR2 FQNEAQ. The J segment lost 1 base and the V segment lost 5 bases, leaving 6 bases of the junction unmatched. This CDR3 region has 15 residues. The CDR3 DNA reads as TGTGCCAGCAGCCGGGACAGCCGGGGCACAGATACGCAGTATTTT. Protein product: CASSRDSRGTDTQYF.

This clonotype was recorded at least ten times. The V and J genes are TRBV20-1 and TRBJ2-7; D unresolved. Germline V lookup: CDR1 DFQATT, CDR2 SNEGSKA (reference sequence). This CDR3 spans 18 amino acids. Trimming stripped 1 base from V and 3 bases from J, with 25 bases between. This CDR3 is CSARVNYLTDPANYEQYF. The CDR3 DNA sequence: TGCAGTGCTAGAGTAAACTATTTGACGGATCCCGCGAACTACGAGCAGTACTTC.

This clonotype was recorded at least ten times. The genes are TRBV20-1 and TRBJ2-7, with D possibly being TRBD2 (5 bases). The CDR3 is made up of 13 amino acids. Between the trimmed V and J ends, which lost 2 bases and 6 bases, there was a span of 14 bases. Germline CDR1 DFQATT, CDR2 SNEGSKA (reference sequence). The DNA for the CDR3 is TGCAGTGCTAGAACCTATGAGGGCGCCGAGCAGTACTTC. It encodes CSARTYEGAEQYF.

This clonotype occurred a few times. The rearrangement uses TRBV27 and TRBJ2-3; tentatively, D is TRBD2 (5 bases). V gave up 6 bases and J gave up 3 bases, with 10 bases separating them. CDR3 size: 13 residues. The V gene's germline CDR1 is MNHEY and CDR2 SMNVEV (reference sequence). CDR3 DNA: TGTGCCAGCAGCCCCGCGGGTACAGATACGCAGTATTTT. Translated: CASSPAGTDTQYF.

This clonotype was detected ten times or more. The V gene is TRBV7-2, the J gene TRBJ2-1, with D perhaps TRBD1 or TRBD2 (5 bases each). CDR1 and CDR2 from the germline V gene are SGHTA and FQGNSA. Trimming cost V 3 bases and J 4 bases, with 19 bases left between them. The CDR3 is 17 residues long. Here the CDR3 DNA reads TGTGCCAGCAGCTTTAGAGGTGGGGGTTCCGATTACAATGAGCAGTTCTTC. Translation gives CASSFRGGGSDYNEQFF.

CDR3 residues: CASSRLAGASGTQYF. CDR3 DNA: TGTGCCAGCAGCCGACTAGCGGGAGCGTCGGGGACCCAGTACTTC. The chain has TRBV12-3 or TRBV12-4 and TRBJ2-5; TRBD2 matches 12 bases. J gave up 7 bases and V 6 bases, and 9 bases lay outside the gene matches. The CDR3 is 15 residues long.

This clonotype appeared many times. This sequence joins TRBV5-1 and TRBJ1-1; D is perhaps TRBD1 (5 bases). With 8 bases removed from V and 1 base from J, the gap between germline ends came to 12 bases. The CDR3 runs 13 residues. CDR1 and CDR2 from the germline V gene are SGHRS and YFSETQ. In nucleotides, the CDR3 is TGCGCCAGTGCAGAGGGGCGGAACACTGAAGCTTTCTTT. Protein product: CASAEGRNTEAFF.

This clonotype came up many times. The chain joins TRBV25-1 to TRBJ2-3, with TRBD2 matching over 9 bases. CDR1 MGHDK and CDR2 SYGVNS come from the germline V gene. This CDR3 comprises 14 residues. V gave up 6 bases and J gave up 3 bases; unmatched junction bases: 4. CDR3 DNA: TGTGCCAGCAGGGATAGCGGGAGAACAGATACGCAGTATTTT. This translates into CASRDSGRTDTQYF.

This clonotype was counted at least ten times. The rearrangement links TRBV4-1 to TRBJ2-1; D possibly corresponds to TRBD1 (5 bases). The germline V and J ends were trimmed by 4 bases and 0 bases, with 16 bases remaining between them. The V gene's germline CDR1 is MGHRA and CDR2 YSYEKL. The CDR3 length is 17 residues. The CDR3: CASSPFRALSSYNEQFF. The CDR3 DNA follows: TGCGCCAGCAGCCCCTTCAGGGCCCTGAGCTCCTACAATGAGCAGTTCTTC.

There are many counts of this clonotype. This chain links TRBV2 with TRBJ2-1; 9 positions match TRBD2. Germline CDR1 and CDR2: SNHLY and FYNNEI. V was clipped by 7 bases and J by 2 bases; unmatched bases: 9. The CDR3 spans 16 residues. The CDR3 loop reads CASNGGGGRAYNEQFF. The CDR3 DNA reads as TGTGCCAGCAACGGGGGCGGCGGGAGGGCCTACAATGAGCAGTTCTTC.